This T cell receptor beta chain was found in a study of blood T cell repertoires in COVID-19. Overall study: Material from acute and convalescent COVID-19 was sourced from the United States, Italy and Spain.

Assay: immunoSEQ multiplex PCR; the TCRdb copy retains only in-frame clones and omits some. The repertoire holds 100,000 to 150,000 clones, approximately 84% seen once, with about a sixth in the top ten. Trimming at V came to 2 bases and at J to 4 bases, leaving 2 bases not matched to a gene. The CDR3 has 13 amino acids. The germline V gene encodes CDR1 MNHEY and CDR2 SVGAGI. The material sequenced was peripheral blood. This chain connects TRBV6-5 to TRBJ2-7, with 7 bases that match TRBD2. The TCR was taken from a woman of 80 years or more with acute or convalescent COVID-19. This CDR3 is CASSYRGGYEQYF. CDR3 DNA sequence: TGTGCCAGCAGTTACAGGGGAGGGTACGAGCAGTACTTC.